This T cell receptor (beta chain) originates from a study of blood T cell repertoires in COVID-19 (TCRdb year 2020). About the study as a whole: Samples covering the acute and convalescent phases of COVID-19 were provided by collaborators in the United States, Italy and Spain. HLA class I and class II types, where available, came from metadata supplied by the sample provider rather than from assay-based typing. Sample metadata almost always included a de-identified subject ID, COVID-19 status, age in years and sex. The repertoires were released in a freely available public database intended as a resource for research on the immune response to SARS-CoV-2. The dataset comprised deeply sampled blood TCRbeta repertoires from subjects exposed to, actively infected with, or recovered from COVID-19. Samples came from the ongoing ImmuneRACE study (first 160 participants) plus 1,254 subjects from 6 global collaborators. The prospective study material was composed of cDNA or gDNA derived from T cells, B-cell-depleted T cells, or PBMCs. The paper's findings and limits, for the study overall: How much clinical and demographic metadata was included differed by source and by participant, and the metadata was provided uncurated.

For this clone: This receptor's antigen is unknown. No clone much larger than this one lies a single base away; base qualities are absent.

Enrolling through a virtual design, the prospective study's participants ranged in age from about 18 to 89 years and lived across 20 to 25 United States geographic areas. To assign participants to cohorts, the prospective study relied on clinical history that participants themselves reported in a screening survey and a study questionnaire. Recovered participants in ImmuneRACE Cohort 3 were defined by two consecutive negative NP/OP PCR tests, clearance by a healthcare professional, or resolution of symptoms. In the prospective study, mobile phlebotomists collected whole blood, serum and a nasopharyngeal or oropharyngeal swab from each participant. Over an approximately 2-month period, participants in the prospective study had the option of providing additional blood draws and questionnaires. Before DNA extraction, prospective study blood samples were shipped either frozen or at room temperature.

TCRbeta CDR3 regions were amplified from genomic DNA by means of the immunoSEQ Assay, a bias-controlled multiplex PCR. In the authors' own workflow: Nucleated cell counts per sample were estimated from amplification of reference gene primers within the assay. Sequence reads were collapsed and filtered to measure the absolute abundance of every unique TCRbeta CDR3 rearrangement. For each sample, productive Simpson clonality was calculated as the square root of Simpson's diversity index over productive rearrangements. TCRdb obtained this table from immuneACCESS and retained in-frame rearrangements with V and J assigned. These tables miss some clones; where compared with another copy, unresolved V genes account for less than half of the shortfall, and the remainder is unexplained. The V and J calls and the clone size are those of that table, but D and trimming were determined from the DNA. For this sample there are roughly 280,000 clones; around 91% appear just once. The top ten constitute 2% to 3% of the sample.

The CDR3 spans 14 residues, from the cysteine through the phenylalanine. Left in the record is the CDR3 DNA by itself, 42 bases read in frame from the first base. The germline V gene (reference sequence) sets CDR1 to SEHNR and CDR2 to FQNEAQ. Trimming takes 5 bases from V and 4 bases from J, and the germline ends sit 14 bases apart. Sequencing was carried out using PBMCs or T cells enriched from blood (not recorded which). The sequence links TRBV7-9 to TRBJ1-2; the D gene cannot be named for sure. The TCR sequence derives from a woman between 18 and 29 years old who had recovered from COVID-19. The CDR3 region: CASSHKEAGYGYTF. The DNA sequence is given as TGTGCCAGCAGCCACAAGGAAGCGGGCTATGGCTACACCTTC.